The 13 T cell receptor beta chains in this list originate from one sample, sequenced in a study of blood T cell repertoires in COVID-19. Clones were read by immunoSEQ multiplex PCR, and TCRdb kept only the in-frame ones, dropping some. The data hold approximately 300,000 clones, with 70% to 90% observed a single time. The source material was PBMCs or T cells enriched from blood (not recorded which). These receptors were obtained from a woman aged 25-40 years who had recovered from COVID-19.

This chain connects TRBV5-1 to TRBJ2-1; no clear D. Deletions cut 5 bases from V and 5 bases from J, with 14 bases between. This CDR3 is built from 14 residues. Germline CDR1 reads SGHRS; CDR2 reads YFSETQ. CDR3 loop: CASSPPLADNEQFF. As DNA, the CDR3 is TGCGCCAGCAGTCCCCCTCTGGCCGACAATGAGCAGTTCTTC.

This chain uses TRBV12-3 or TRBV12-4 with TRBJ1-2; D gene unclear. The CDR3 consists of 12 residues. Between the trimmed V and J ends, which lost 8 bases and 7 bases, there was a span of 14 bases. CDR3 in amino acids: CASYWADSGYTF. The CDR3 DNA reads as TGTGCCAGCTATTGGGCGGACTCTGGCTACACCTTC.

The gene calls are TRBV27 and TRBJ1-5; 7 bases line up with TRBD1. J lost 0 bases, V lost 3 bases, and 8 bases had no gene match. Germline V gives CDR1 MNHEY, CDR2 SMNVEV (reference sequence). This CDR3 has 17 residues. CDR3 loop: CASSLAYRGYSNQPQHF. The CDR3 DNA reads TGTGCCAGCAGTTTGGCTTACAGGGGATATAGCAATCAGCCCCAGCATTTT.

The chain carries TRBV30 and TRBJ1-1; D may be TRBD1 (6 bases). The CDR3 runs 13 residues. V dropped 4 bases and J dropped 2 bases, with 11 bases sitting between them. Germline loops: CDR1 GTSNPN, CDR2 SVGIG (reference sequence). CDR3 protein: CAWNRARNTEAFF. CDR3 bases: TGTGCCTGGAACAGGGCCCGTAACACTGAAGCTTTCTTT.

The genes are TRBV19 and TRBJ2-1; TRBD1 might be the D (6 bases). Germline lookup yields CDR1 LNHDA and CDR2 SQIVND (reference sequence). The CDR3 is 16 amino acids. V lost 4 bases and J 7 bases, leaving 20 bases between the germline ends. In DNA form, the CDR3 reads TGTGCCAGTAGTACACAACAGGGCTTTAATCTTAATGAGCAGTTCTTC. Its protein is CASSTQQGFNLNEQFF.

The chain links TRBV9 to TRBJ2-7, with TRBD1 matching over 7 bases. The CDR3 contains 13 residues. Germline V gene lookup returns CDR1 SGDLS and CDR2 YYNGEE. V lost 4 bases to trimming and J lost 5 bases; unmatched junction nucleotides: 6. The CDR3 loop is CASSPTGTNEQYF. In DNA, the CDR3 is TGTGCCAGCAGCCCGACAGGGACCAACGAGCAGTACTTC.

This clone was recorded once. The chain recombines TRBV5-1 with TRBJ1-1; 9 positions match TRBD1. V shed 4 bases and J 4 bases; nucleotides not matched to a gene: 2. The germline CDR1 and CDR2 sequences are SGHRS and YFSETQ. This CDR3 has 13 amino acids. The CDR3 protein is CASSKTGGTEAFF. The CDR3 nucleotides read TGCGCCAGCAGCAAGACAGGGGGCACTGAAGCTTTCTTT.

The J gene is TRBJ1-1, the V gene TRBV4-2; 9 bases match TRBD1. Germline-derived CDR1 and CDR2 are LGHNA and YNFKEQ. After removal of 0 bases from V and 5 bases from J, the junction contained 1 base not matched to a gene. The CDR3 loop spans 14 amino acids. This chain's CDR3 is CASSQDGQGTEAFF. In nucleotides, the CDR3 is TGTGCCAGCAGCCAAGACGGACAGGGGACTGAAGCTTTCTTT.

This chain uses TRBV7-3 with TRBJ2-1; 7 bases agree with TRBD2. Trimming removed 3 bases from V and 7 bases from J; junction bases left unmatched: 3. CDR1 and CDR2 from the germline V gene are SGHTA and FQGTGA. The CDR3 sequence is 13 residues long. CDR3 loop: CASSFGRGNEQFF. CDR3 DNA: TGTGCCAGCAGCTTTGGGCGGGGGAATGAGCAGTTCTTC.

The rearrangement uses TRBV6-1 and TRBJ2-7, with a tentative D call TRBD1 (6 bases). Germline V gene data show CDR1 as MNHNS and CDR2 as SASEGT. The CDR3 loop spans 15 amino acids. Trimming took 2 bases from V and 3 from J, leaving 14 bases between them. CDR3 in amino acids: CASSEPRAGDYEQYF. In DNA, the CDR3 is TGTGCCAGCAGTGAACCCCGGGCAGGGGACTACGAGCAGTACTTC.

This sequence joins TRBV7-2 and TRBJ1-2; 9 nucleotides match TRBD1. The CDR3 totals 13 residues. Germline trimming cut 5 bases from V and 4 bases from J; bases unmatched to any gene: 2. In germline, CDR1 is SGHTA, CDR2 FQGNSA. The CDR3 sequence: CASSVQGAYGYTF. The CDR3 region has the DNA TGTGCCAGCAGCGTACAGGGGGCCTATGGCTACACCTTC.

CDR3: CASSLSAGTTNTGELFF. CDR3 DNA: TGCGCCAGCAGCTTGTCGGCCGGGACAACGAACACCGGGGAGCTGTTTTTT. This chain uses TRBV5-1 with TRBJ2-2; possible D gene TRBD1, 6 bases. Between the trimmed V and J ends, which lost 1 base and 0 bases, there was a span of 13 bases. The CDR3 has 17 amino acids. The germline V gene encodes CDR1 SGHRS and CDR2 YFSETQ.

This chain links TRBV20-1 with TRBJ1-1; 11 nucleotides line up with TRBD1. V dropped 3 bases and J dropped 5; count of bases not matched to a gene: 8. The CDR3 runs 15 residues. CDR1 is DFQATT and CDR2 is SNEGSKA in the germline V gene (reference sequence). The CDR3 loop is CSASPRTGGATEAFF. In DNA, the CDR3 is TGCAGTGCTAGTCCGAGGACAGGGGGCGCGACTGAAGCTTTCTTT.